This T cell receptor (beta chain) comes out of a study of cytomegalovirus exposure and HLA in healthy donors. Every donor was a healthy person donating bone marrow. The PCR was carried out with 60 Vbeta primers and 13 Jbeta primers. Using immunoSEQ multiplex PCR, the repertoire was profiled, and TCRdb retains in-frame clones only, with some absent. Of 95,000 to 150,000 clones listed, around 75% are singletons. J lost 0 bases, V lost 7 bases, and 18 bases had no gene match. The CDR3 loop spans 19 amino acids. Germline V gene lookup returns CDR1 LNHDA and CDR2 SQIVND (reference sequence). The rearrangement joins TRBV19 to TRBJ1-5; 7 nucleotides agree with TRBD1. Sequencing used PBMCs. The receptor comes from a woman between 45 and 60 years old in good health and CMV-seropositive. The CDR3 reads CASIPQPGRGQISNQPQHF. Written as DNA, the CDR3 is TGTGCCAGTATCCCCCAACCTGGGCGGGGACAGATTAGCAATCAGCCCCAGCATTTT.